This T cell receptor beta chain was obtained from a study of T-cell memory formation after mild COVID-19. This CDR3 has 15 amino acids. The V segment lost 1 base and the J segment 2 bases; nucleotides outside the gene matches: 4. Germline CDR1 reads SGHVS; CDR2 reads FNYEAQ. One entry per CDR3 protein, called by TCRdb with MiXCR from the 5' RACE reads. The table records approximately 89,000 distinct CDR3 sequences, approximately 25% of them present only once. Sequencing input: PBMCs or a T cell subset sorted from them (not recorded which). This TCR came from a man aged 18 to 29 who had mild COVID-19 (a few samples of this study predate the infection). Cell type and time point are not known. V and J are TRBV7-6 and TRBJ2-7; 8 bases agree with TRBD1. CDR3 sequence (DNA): TGTGCCAGCAGCTTAGGGACAGGGATTACCTACGAGCAGTACTTC. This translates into CASSLGTGITYEQYF.